This T cell receptor (beta chain) came from a study of T cells in Graves' hyperthyroidism and ophthalmopathy. There were TCR beta CDR3 regions amplified from RNA transcripts. First-round RT-PCR targeting the TCR CDR3 was performed with the HTBI primer set. TCRdb independently ran MiXCR on the multiplex PCR reads; one entry per CDR3 protein. This table holds 280,000 or so distinct CDR3 sequences, 20% to 25% found once. The CDR3 length is 15 residues. The V and J ends lost 5 bases and 11 bases respectively, with 22 bases between them. CDR1 is SGHTA and CDR2 is FQGNSA in the germline V gene. J is TRBJ1-5 and V is TRBV7-2; D perhaps matches TRBD1 (6 bases). Material for sequencing was blood. This TCR came from a middle-aged man with Graves' hyperthyroidism that later progressed to Graves' ophthalmopathy. The DNA for the CDR3 is TGTGCCAGCAGCCCCGAGGGGGAGGGAGGGATGACCCAGCATTTT. It translates to CASSPEGEGGMTQHF.